One T cell receptor (beta chain) is described in this entry. Its antigen remains unidentified. V was clipped by 3 bases and J by 11 bases, with 14 bases between them. Germline loops: CDR1 MDHEN, CDR2 SYDVKM. This CDR3 is 13 amino acids long. The sample originates from a study of cytomegalovirus exposure and HLA in healthy donors. Study-level findings and limits: In a later analysis, V- and J-gene trimming of beta chains associated with a DCLRE1C missense variant, replicated independently. There was a cluster of highly shared sequence variants that was likely a sequencing artifact. A later analysis reported that several of the most significant clusters appeared to be linked to common viral pathogens, among them Epstein-Barr virus.

The PCR was carried out with 60 Vbeta primers and 13 Jbeta primers. TCRdb's copy holds only in-frame clones and misses some; the assay was immunoSEQ multiplex PCR. The sample lists hundreds of thousands of clones, 76% seen once, with over 0.55% in the top ten. Although they were nominally healthy when sampled, donors likely had unrecorded immune exposures. The V and J genes are TRBV28 and TRBJ1-5; D gene ambiguous. The sample was PBMCs. This receptor was obtained from a man between 18 and 35 years old in good health and CMV-seronegative. CDR3 protein: CASSFPGREAQHF. In DNA, the CDR3 is TGTGCCAGCAGTTTTCCAGGCCGAGAAGCCCAGCATTTT.